These T cell receptor beta chains were read from a single sample in a study of blood T cells in healthy people across ages. From the 5' RACE reads, TCRdb called clonotypes with MiXCR, one entry per CDR3 protein. The table includes approximately 2,000,000 distinct CDR3 sequences, about two fifths detected once. Input material: blood. The receptors come from a human donor in good health. CDR3s include the opening cysteine and the closing phenylalanine or tryptophan. The order of the fields is CDR3 protein, CDR3 DNA, D gene, V gene, clone size, J gene. A D gene is named only where the DNA matches it firmly. Size is omitted from some rows. Given values are once, few, many or a class for expanded clones.

CAISEDGNQPQHF TGTGCCATCAGTGAGGACGGGAATCAGCCCCAGCATTTT NA TRBV10-3 NA TRBJ1-5
CSARDEQGQETQYF TGCAGTGCTAGAGATGAACAGGGGCAAGAGACCCAGTACTTC TRBD1 TRBV20-1 NA TRBJ2-5
CASRATVQETQYF TGTGCCAGCAGAGCGACAGTCCAAGAGACCCAGTACTTC NA TRBV7-3 NA TRBJ2-5
CASSQGMDTEAFF TGCGCCAGCAGCCAAGGCATGGACACTGAAGCTTTCTTT NA TRBV4-3 once TRBJ1-1
CASSEAVPGLNEQFF TGTGCCAGCAGTGAAGCGGTCCCAGGGTTAAATGAGCAGTTCTTC NA TRBV2 NA TRBJ2-1
CASSRTSWDEQFF TGTGCCAGCAGCCGGACGTCGTGGGATGAGCAGTTCTTC NA TRBV11-3 NA TRBJ2-1
CATSRGGSTYEQYF TGTGCCACCAGCAGAGGAGGTTCCACCTACGAGCAGTACTTC NA TRBV15 many TRBJ2-7
CSARDPVGGDIQYF TGCAGTGCTAGAGACCCGGTTGGGGGCGACATTCAGTACTTC NA TRBV20-1 few TRBJ2-4
CASVGGTYEQYF TGTGCCAGCGTCGGGGGTACCTACGAGCAGTACTTC NA TRBV6-5 many TRBJ2-7
CASSLRSTDTDTQYF TGCGCCAGCAGCCTCAGATCGACAGACACAGATACGCAGTATTTT NA TRBV5-1 NA TRBJ2-3
CSVEGQGSFGYTF TGCAGCGTTGAGGGGCAGGGTAGTTTTGGCTACACCTTC NA TRBV29-1 few TRBJ1-2
CSVVGQPGAYEQYF TGCAGCGTGGTGGGACAGCCGGGGGCCTACGAGCAGTACTTC NA TRBV29-1 few TRBJ2-7
CSVATFIGEQYF TGCAGCGTGGCGACCTTTATCGGCGAGCAGTACTTC NA TRBV29-1 NA TRBJ2-7
CASSSVLANTYSPLHF TGTGCCAGCAGTTCTGTGCTGGCGAACACTTATTCACCCCTCCACTTT NA TRBV6-5 NA TRBJ1-6
CAGTGAIRETQYF TGTGCCGGCACGGGCGCCATCCGGGAGACCCAGTACTTC NA TRBV18 NA TRBJ2-5
CASSNSGTGYFETQYF TGTGCCAGCAGCAACTCGGGGACAGGGTACTTCGAGACCCAGTACTTC TRBD1 TRBV27 NA TRBJ2-5
CASRIAGSDYGCTF TGTGCCAGCAGGATCGCGGGGTCTGACTATGGCTGCACCTTC NA TRBV28 NA TRBJ1-2
CAGSQGQTYEQYF TGTGCCGGCTCCCAAGGACAGACCTACGAGCAGTACTTC NA TRBV18 NA TRBJ2-7
CASSVGWVTIYEQYF TGTGCCAGCAGCGTAGGCTGGGTTACCATCTACGAGCAGTACTTC NA TRBV9 NA TRBJ2-7
CASSLTADRPFYGYTF TGTGCCAGCAGCCTGACGGCGGACAGGCCCTTCTATGGCTACACCTTC TRBD1 TRBV12-3/TRBV12-4 few TRBJ1-2
CAPRVNGYEQYF TGTGCCCCGAGGGTGAACGGCTACGAGCAGTACTTC NA TRBV27 NA TRBJ2-7
CASSLAYRPDGGEQYF TGTGCCAGCAGCTTAGCTTATCGGCCGGACGGGGGGGAGCAGTACTTC TRBD2 TRBV7-9 few TRBJ2-4
CASSSRGDRDYGYTF TGTGCCAGCAGCTCACGGGGGGACAGGGATTATGGCTACACCTTC TRBD1 TRBV7-8 NA TRBJ1-2
CASSLNRGGGDEQFF TGTGCCAGCAGTTTAAATCGGGGGGGCGGGGATGAGCAGTTCTTC TRBD2 TRBV12-3/TRBV12-4 NA TRBJ2-1
CASMSSYNEQFF TGTGCCAGCATGAGCTCCTACAATGAGCAGTTCTTC NA TRBV11-2 NA TRBJ2-1
CSARDGDGGAYNEQFF TGCAGTGCTAGAGATGGAGACGGGGGGGCGTACAATGAGCAGTTCTTC TRBD2 TRBV20-1 once TRBJ2-1
CATSRDLTAYGYTF TGTGCCACCAGCAGAGATCTCACGGCCTATGGCTACACCTTC NA TRBV15 NA TRBJ1-2
CSAQTIRTGAAFF TGCAGTGCCCAAACGATTCGGACAGGGGCAGCTTTCTTT TRBD1 TRBV20-1 NA TRBJ1-1
CASSLSLGGNNEQYF TGTGCCAGCAGTCTTTCTCTCGGGGGCAACAATGAGCAGTACTTC NA TRBV27 NA TRBJ2-4
CASSDGVGYNEQFF TGTGCCAGCAGTGATGGAGTAGGTTACAATGAGCAGTTCTTC NA TRBV2 NA TRBJ2-1
CSVEDLGRGTDEQFF TGCAGCGTTGAAGATCTGGGCAGGGGTACAGATGAGCAGTTCTTC NA TRBV29-1 few TRBJ2-1
CASSLPVAASGGTDTQYF TGCGCCAGCAGCTTGCCCGTTGCGGCTAGCGGGGGTACAGATACGCAGTATTTT TRBD2 TRBV5-1 NA TRBJ2-3
CASSQVRQNQETQYF TGCGCCAGCAGCCAAGTAAGACAGAACCAAGAGACCCAGTACTTC NA TRBV4-1 NA TRBJ2-5
CASSTWDSGYQETQYF TGTGCCAGCAGCACATGGGACAGCGGATATCAAGAGACCCAGTACTTC NA TRBV21-1 NA TRBJ2-5
CASSQEGPGTGGTEAFF TGCGCCAGCAGCCAAGAGGGACCCGGGACAGGGGGCACTGAAGCTTTCTTT TRBD1 TRBV4-3 NA TRBJ1-1
CASSQGAGQMNTEAFF TGCGCCAGCAGCCAAGGGGCAGGACAAATGAACACTGAAGCTTTCTTT NA TRBV4-1 once TRBJ1-1
CASSSGPGDDTQYF TGCGCCAGCAGCTCGGGACCTGGGGATGATACGCAGTATTTT NA TRBV5-1 once TRBJ2-3
CASSLELAGGAYEQYF TGCGCCAGCAGCTTGGAACTAGCGGGGGGGGCCTACGAGCAGTACTTC TRBD2 TRBV5-1 few TRBJ2-7
CASSVAGGEETQYF TGTGCCAGCAGCGTAGCGGGGGGGGAAGAGACCCAGTACTTC TRBD2 TRBV9 NA TRBJ2-5
CASSQAMIGYTF TGTGCCAGCAGCCAAGCTATGATCGGCTACACCTTC NA TRBV3-1 NA TRBJ1-2
CASSIPGGHGYTF TGTGCCAGCAGTATCCCAGGGGGGCATGGCTACACCTTC TRBD1 TRBV6-6 NA TRBJ1-2